This T cell receptor beta chain was documented in a study of Ad26.COV2.S vaccination and SARS-CoV-2 variants. This sample's treatment: around 19 received Ad26.COV2.S at low or high dose, single or two shots; 5 received placebo; per-sample allocation not given. Sampling took place 63 days after the first vaccine or placebo injection. Vaccination employed an Ad26 vector expressing the Wuhan-strain SARS-CoV-2 spike. Germline V gene data show CDR1 as KGHSH and CDR2 as LQKENI. CDR3 length equals 14 residues. Sequencing was performed with immunoSEQ multiplex PCR; in TCRdb, only in-frame clones are kept and a portion is missing. Of under 600,000 clones listed, 80% to 90% are singletons. Comment on this clone: The junction differs from germline at one of its ends, possibly a read error.

The sample was peripheral blood, taken in a trial of Ad26.COV2.S vaccine versus placebo. This receptor was identified in a person aged 18-65 years who received the Ad26.COV2.S COVID-19 vaccine or a placebo. J is TRBJ2-7 and V is TRBV18, with a weak D call TRBD2 (6 bases). This CDR3 is CASSPRDSAYEQYF. In DNA form, the CDR3 reads TGTGCCAGCTCCCCACGGGACTCCGCCTACGAGCAGTACTTC.